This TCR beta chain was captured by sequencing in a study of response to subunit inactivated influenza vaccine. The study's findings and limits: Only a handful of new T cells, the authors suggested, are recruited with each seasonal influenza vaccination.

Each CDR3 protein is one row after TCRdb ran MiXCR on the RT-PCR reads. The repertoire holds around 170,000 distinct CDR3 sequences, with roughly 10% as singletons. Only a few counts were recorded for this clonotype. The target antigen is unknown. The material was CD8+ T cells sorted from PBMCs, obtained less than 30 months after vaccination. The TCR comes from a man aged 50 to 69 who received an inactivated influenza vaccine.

CDR3 amino acids: CASSFPVEFSSYNSPLHF. As DNA, the CDR3 is TGTGCCAGCAGTTTCCCTGTGGAGTTTAGCTCCTATAATTCACCCCTCCACTTT. The chain carries TRBV28 and TRBJ1-6, with D hard to call. The V and J ends lost 3 bases and 0 bases respectively, with 15 bases between them. The CDR3 length is 18 residues. CDR1 MDHEN and CDR2 SYDVKM come from the germline V gene.